This TCR beta chain stems from a study of cytomegalovirus exposure and HLA in healthy donors. Study information: A subsequent analysis reported that the roughly 120 validation repertoires were produced on the same platform that had also been used for the roughly 700 first-cohort repertoires. Findings and caveats of the study: For most TCR sequences rarity was the rule, although some public TCRs occurred in many donors. First-cohort TCR clusters tended to co-occur in the 90 to 150 validation repertoires, a later analysis found. The study designated around 150 TCR beta chains cytomegalovirus-associated.

V lost 5 bases to trimming and J lost 3 bases; unmatched junction nucleotides: 11. CDR1 and CDR2 from the germline V gene are GTSNPN and SVGIG (reference sequence). The CDR3 loop spans 15 amino acids. Profiling relied on immunoSEQ multiplex PCR, and the TCRdb table lists in-frame clones only, not all of them. The sample holds 200,000 or so clones, around 88% seen once. Turning to this clone: The antigen is unknown.

Sequenced input: PBMCs. V is TRBV30 and J is TRBJ1-1; 8 bases agree with TRBD1. The TCR sequence derives from a woman aged 18-29 years in good health and CMV-seronegative. The CDR3 DNA reads as TGTGCCTGGGGTGGGATGACAGGGGCGGACACTGAAGCTTTCTTT. Translating it yields CAWGGMTGADTEAFF.